This is a list of T cell receptor beta chains from one sample in a study of T cells after yellow fever vaccination. MiXCR, run by TCRdb on the 5' RACE reads, gives a single entry per CDR3 protein. The sample yields over 130,000 distinct CDR3 sequences, 7.7% seen once. This sample comprised CD4+ T cells sorted from PBMCs, obtained 5 days after the yellow fever booster vaccination. These TCRs come from a man aged 30 to 39 who received the YFV17D yellow fever vaccine. CDR3s include the opening cysteine and the closing phenylalanine or tryptophan. Fields, in order: D gene, CDR3 length, clone size, V gene, J gene, CDR3 DNA, CDR3 protein. D genes are given only for firm matches. Clone size appears in some rows only: once, few, many, or a class for an expanded clone.

NA	14	many	TRBV5-1	TRBJ2-1	TGCGCCAGCAGCTTGGGGGAGGTCTACAATGAGCAGTTCTTC	CASSLGEVYNEQFF
TRBD2	14	many	TRBV20-1	TRBJ2-1	TGCAGTGCTAGTTTCTCGGGAGGCTACAATGAGCAGTTCTTC	CSASFSGGYNEQFF
NA	14	many	TRBV29-1	TRBJ1-2	TGCAGCGTTGGCAGGGCGCGGAGTGTGTCGGGCTACACCTTC	CSVGRARSVSGYTF
NA	15	many	TRBV12-3/TRBV12-4	TRBJ2-2	TGTGCCAGCAGTTTTGGAGCTCAGCTGACCGGGGAGCTGTTTTTT	CASSFGAQLTGELFF
NA	15	many	TRBV18	TRBJ2-5	TGTGCCAGCTCACCAGTCCACGGGGGTTGGGAGACCCAGTACTTC	CASSPVHGGWETQYF
NA	14	many	TRBV7-6	TRBJ2-3	TGTGCCAGCAGCTTTAGTATGAGCACAGATACGCAGTATTTT	CASSFSMSTDTQYF
NA	14	NA	TRBV6-1	TRBJ2-7	TGTGCCAGCAGTGTTCGGGTCGCAGACTACGAGCAGTACTTC	CASSVRVADYEQYF
NA	16	many	TRBV7-9	TRBJ2-3	TGTGCCAGCAGCCCCCAGGGAGGCCGGGGGAGGGATACGCAGTATTTT	CASSPQGGRGRDTQYF
TRBD2	13	many	TRBV20-1	TRBJ2-7	TGCAGTGCTAGACGACTAGCAGGCTACGAGCAGTACTTC	CSARRLAGYEQYF
NA	13	many	TRBV7-9	TRBJ2-3	TGTGCCAGCAGGCCGGCTGGCACAGATACGCAGTATTTT	CASRPAGTDTQYF
NA	14	many	TRBV12-3/TRBV12-4	TRBJ2-2	TGTGCCAGCAGTGGGCTAGCAAGTACCGGGGAGCTGTTTTTT	CASSGLASTGELFF